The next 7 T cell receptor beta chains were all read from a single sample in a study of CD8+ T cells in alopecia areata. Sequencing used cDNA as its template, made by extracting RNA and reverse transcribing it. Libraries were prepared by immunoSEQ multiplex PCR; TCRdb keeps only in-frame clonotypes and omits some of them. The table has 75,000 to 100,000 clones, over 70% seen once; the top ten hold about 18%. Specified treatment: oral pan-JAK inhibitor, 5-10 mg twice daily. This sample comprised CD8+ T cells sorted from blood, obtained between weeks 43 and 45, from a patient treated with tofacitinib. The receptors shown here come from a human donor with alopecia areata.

The CDR3 region is CASSQGGEGDYNSPLHF. CDR3 DNA sequence: TGCGCCAGCAGCCAAGGGGGCGAAGGGGATTATAATTCACCCCTCCACTTT. This chain joins TRBV4-3 and TRBJ1-6; D perhaps matches TRBD1 (5 bases). Looked up from germline, CDR1 is LGHNA and CDR2 is YSLEER. This CDR3 has 17 amino acids. V lost 1 base to trimming and J lost 4 bases, with 14 bases between them.

The chain's CDR3 is CASSTASGGAYEQYF. Written as DNA, the CDR3 is TGCGCCAGCAGCACCGCTAGCGGGGGGGCGTACGAGCAGTACTTC. V usage is TRBV4-1 and J usage is TRBJ2-7; 12 bases align to TRBD2. Looked up from germline, CDR1 is MGHRA and CDR2 is YSYEKL. J gave up 4 bases and V 5 bases, and 6 bases lay outside the gene matches. This CDR3 has 15 residues.

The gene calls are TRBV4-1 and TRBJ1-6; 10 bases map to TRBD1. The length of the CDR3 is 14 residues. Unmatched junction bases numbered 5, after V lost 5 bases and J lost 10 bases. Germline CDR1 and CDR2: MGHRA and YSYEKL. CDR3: CASSGDRGGSPLHF. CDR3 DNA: TGCGCCAGCAGCGGGGACAGGGGAGGCTCACCCCTCCACTTT.

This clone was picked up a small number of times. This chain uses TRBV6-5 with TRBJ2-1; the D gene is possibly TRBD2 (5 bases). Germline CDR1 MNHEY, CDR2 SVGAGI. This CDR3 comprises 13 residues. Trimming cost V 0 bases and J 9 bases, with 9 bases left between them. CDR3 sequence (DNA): TGTGCCAGCAGTTACTCAGGTGGAGGTGAGCAGTTCTTC. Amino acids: CASSYSGGGEQFF.

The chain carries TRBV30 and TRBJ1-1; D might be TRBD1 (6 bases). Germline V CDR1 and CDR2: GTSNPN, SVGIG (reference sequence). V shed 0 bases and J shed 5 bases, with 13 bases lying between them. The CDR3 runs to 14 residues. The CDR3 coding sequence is TGTGCCTGGAGTGTTGGCGGGGGGCGAACTGAAGCTTTCTTT. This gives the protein CAWSVGGGRTEAFF.

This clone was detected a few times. CDR3 bases: TGCAGCGTTCTCCTAGCGGGGGGGAGCACAGATACGCAGTATTTT. Protein sequence: CSVLLAGGSTDTQYF. The chain employs TRBV29-1 and TRBJ2-3; TRBD2 matches at 12 bases. Trimming at V came to 5 bases and at J to 0 bases, leaving 3 bases not matched to a gene. This CDR3 has 15 amino acids. CDR1 is SQVTM and CDR2 is ANQGSEA in the germline V gene.

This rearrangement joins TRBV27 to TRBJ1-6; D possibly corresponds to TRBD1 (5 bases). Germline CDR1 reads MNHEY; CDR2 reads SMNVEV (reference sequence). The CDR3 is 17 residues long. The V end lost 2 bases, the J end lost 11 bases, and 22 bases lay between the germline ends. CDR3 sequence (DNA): TGTGCCAGCAGTTTAGCAGGGATAGTATCCGCCGAAGCACCCCTCCACTTT. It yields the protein CASSLAGIVSAEAPLHF.